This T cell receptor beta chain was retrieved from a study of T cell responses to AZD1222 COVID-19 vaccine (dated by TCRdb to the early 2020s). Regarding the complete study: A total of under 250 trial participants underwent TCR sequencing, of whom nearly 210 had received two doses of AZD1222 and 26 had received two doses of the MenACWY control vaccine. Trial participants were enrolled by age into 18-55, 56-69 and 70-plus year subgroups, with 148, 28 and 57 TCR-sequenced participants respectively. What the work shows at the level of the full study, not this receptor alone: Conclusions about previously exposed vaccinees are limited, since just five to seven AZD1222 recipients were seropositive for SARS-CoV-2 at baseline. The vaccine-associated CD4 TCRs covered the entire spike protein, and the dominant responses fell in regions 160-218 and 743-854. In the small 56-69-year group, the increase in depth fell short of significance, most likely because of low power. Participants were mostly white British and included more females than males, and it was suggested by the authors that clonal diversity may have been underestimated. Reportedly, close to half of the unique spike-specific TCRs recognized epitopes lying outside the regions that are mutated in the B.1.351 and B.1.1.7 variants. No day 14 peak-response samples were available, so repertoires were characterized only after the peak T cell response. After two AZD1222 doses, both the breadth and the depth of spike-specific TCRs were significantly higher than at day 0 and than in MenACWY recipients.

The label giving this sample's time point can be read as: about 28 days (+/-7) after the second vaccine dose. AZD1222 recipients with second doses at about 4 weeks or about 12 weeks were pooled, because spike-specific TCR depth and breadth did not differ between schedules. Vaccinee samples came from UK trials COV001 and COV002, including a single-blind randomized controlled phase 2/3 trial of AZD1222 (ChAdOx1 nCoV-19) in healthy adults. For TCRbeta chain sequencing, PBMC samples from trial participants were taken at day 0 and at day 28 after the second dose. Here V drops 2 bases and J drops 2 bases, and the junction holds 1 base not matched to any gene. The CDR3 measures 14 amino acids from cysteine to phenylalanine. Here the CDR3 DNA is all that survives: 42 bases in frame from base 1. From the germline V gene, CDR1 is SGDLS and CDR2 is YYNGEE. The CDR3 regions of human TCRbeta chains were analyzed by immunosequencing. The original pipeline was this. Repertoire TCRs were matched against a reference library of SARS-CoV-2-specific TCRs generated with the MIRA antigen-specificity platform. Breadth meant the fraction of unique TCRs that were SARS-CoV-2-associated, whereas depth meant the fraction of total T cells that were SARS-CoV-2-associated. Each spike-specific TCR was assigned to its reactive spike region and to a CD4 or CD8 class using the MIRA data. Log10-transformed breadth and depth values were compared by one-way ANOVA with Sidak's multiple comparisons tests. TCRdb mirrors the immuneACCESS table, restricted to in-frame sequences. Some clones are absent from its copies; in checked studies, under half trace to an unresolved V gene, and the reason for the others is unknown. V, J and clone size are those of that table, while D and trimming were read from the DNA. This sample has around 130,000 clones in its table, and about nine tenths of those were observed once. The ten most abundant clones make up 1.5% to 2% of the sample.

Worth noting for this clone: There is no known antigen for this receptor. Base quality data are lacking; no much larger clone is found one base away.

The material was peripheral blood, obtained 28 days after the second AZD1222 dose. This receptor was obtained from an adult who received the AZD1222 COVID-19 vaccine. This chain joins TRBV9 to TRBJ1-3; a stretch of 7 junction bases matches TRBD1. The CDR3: CASSVTGTGNTIYF. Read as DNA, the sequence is TGTGCCAGCAGCGTGACAGGGACTGGAAACACCATATATTTT.